This is a list of T cell receptor beta chains from one sample in a study of T cells in localized non-small cell lung cancer. Repertoires were generated with immunoSEQ multiplex PCR, while TCRdb's copy carries only in-frame clones and drops some. Among about 19,000 clones listed, 85% to 95% were seen once. This specimen consisted of peripheral blood, obtained before any cancer treatment. The origin of the receptors is a male donor aged 60 or over with stage I squamous cell lung carcinoma. Each CDR3 is given with its conserved first and last residue. D genes are given only for firm matches. Clone size is not always given. Where it is, it says once, few, many or a class for expanded clones.

clone size	V gene	D gene	J gene	CDR3 DNA	CDR3 protein
NA	TRBV6-5	TRBD1	TRBJ1-1	TGTGCCAGCAGTTCTCCACAGGGGGCTTGGACTGAAGCTTTCTTT	CASSSPQGAWTEAFF
NA	TRBV4-3	NA	TRBJ2-1	TGCGCCAGCAGCCAAGGGCTTGAGCAGTTCTTC	CASSQGLEQFF
NA	TRBV7-2	NA	TRBJ2-3	TGTGCCAGCAGCTCATCGACAGATACGCAGTATTTT	CASSSSTDTQYF
NA	TRBV5-1	TRBD1	TRBJ2-7	TGCGCCAGCAGCCCGACGACAGGGACCTACGAGCAGTACTTC	CASSPTTGTYEQYF
NA	TRBV19	TRBD2	TRBJ2-7	TGTGCCAGTAGTATAGGACTAGCGGGCCACTCCTACGAGCAGTACTTC	CASSIGLAGHSYEQYF
NA	TRBV7-2	TRBD2	TRBJ2-4	TGTGCCAGCAAACCATCCGGGAGGGTTGACATTCAGTACTTC	CASKPSGRVDIQYF
NA	TRBV6-6	NA	TRBJ1-1	TGTGCCAGCAACCCCAGGGGAGGTGAACAGGCTGAAGCTTTCTTT	CASNPRGGEQAEAFF
NA	TRBV9	TRBD1	TRBJ2-7	TGTGCCAGCAGCGCCTCGCCGGGACAGGGGAACGAGCAGTACTTC	CASSASPGQGNEQYF
NA	TRBV25-1	NA	TRBJ1-1	TGTGCCAGCAGGAGGACCACTGAAGCTTTCTTT	CASRRTTEAFF
NA	TRBV21-1	NA	TRBJ1-1	TGTGCCAGCAGCAAAAAGGGACGCGATGAAGCTTTCTTT	CASSKKGRDEAFF
NA	TRBV4-2	TRBD2	TRBJ2-5	TGTGCCAGCAGCCAAGGACTAGCGGGAGGCGGGGAGACCCAGTACTTC	CASSQGLAGGGETQYF
once	TRBV5-1	TRBD1	TRBJ2-3	TGCGCCAGCAGCCCCCAGGGGGCGCAGGCAGATACGCAGTATTTT	CASSPQGAQADTQYF
NA	TRBV29-1	NA	TRBJ1-1	TGCAGCGGCAGCGTGGGACGGATGAACACTGAAGCTTTCTTT	CSGSVGRMNTEAFF
NA	TRBV2	NA	TRBJ1-1	TGTGCCAGCAAACTCGGCCGGGGAGCTTTCTTT	CASKLGRGAFF
NA	TRBV5-1	NA	TRBJ2-3	TGCGCCAGCTCTTTGGGAGGTCCGCAGTATTTT	CASSLGGPQYF
NA	TRBV7-9	NA	TRBJ1-1	TGTGCCAGCAGCTTTGAAGGGCGGATGAACACTGAAGCTTTCTTT	CASSFEGRMNTEAFF
NA	TRBV16	TRBD1	TRBJ1-5	TGTGCCAGCAGCCAACTGACAGGGGCCGGTCAGCCCCAGCATTTT	CASSQLTGAGQPQHF
NA	TRBV7-9	NA	TRBJ1-1	TGTGCCAGCAGCTTCAAGGCCGCTGGAGAGAACACTGAAGCTTTCTTT	CASSFKAAGENTEAFF
NA	TRBV7-9	NA	TRBJ2-2	TGTGCCAGCAGCTCCCCCACGGGACACGGGGAGCTGTTTTTT	CASSSPTGHGELFF
NA	TRBV5-6	TRBD1	TRBJ2-2	TGTGCCAGCAGCAGGACAGGGGCCGGGAACACCGGGGAGCTGTTTTTT	CASSRTGAGNTGELFF